Listed below are T cell receptor beta chains from one sample, sequenced in a study of radiotherapy plus CTLA-4 blockade in lung cancer. Profiled with immunoSEQ multiplex PCR; TCRdb holds only in-frame clones, not every one. The sample has over 60,000 clones; around 87% are singletons. The specimen comprised peripheral blood, sampled from a patient treated with radiotherapy plus ipilimumab. The receptor set was obtained from a human donor with non-small cell lung cancer that progressed on radiotherapy plus ipilimumab. The CDR3 runs from the conserved cysteine through the conserved F or W. Fields, in order: J gene, V gene, D gene, clone size, CDR3 DNA, CDR3 protein. The D gene is left open where the match is weak. Part of the rows lack a size; the others show once, few, many or a class for expanded clones.

J: TRBJ2-5
V: TRBV7-3
D: TRBD1
size: .
DNA: TGTGCCAGCAGCCCCGGACAGGGTCAGACCCAGTACTTC
CDR3: CASSPGQGQTQYF

J: TRBJ2-2
V: TRBV5-1
D: .
size: .
DNA: TGCGCCAGCAGCTTTTACACCCCGAACACCGGGGAGCTGTTTTTT
CDR3: CASSFYTPNTGELFF

J: TRBJ1-2
V: TRBV4-2
D: .
size: .
DNA: TGTGCCAGCAGCCAAGATGGATCCATCCCCTATGGCTACACCTTC
CDR3: CASSQDGSIPYGYTF

J: TRBJ2-7
V: TRBV19
D: TRBD1
size: .
DNA: TGTGCCAGTAGACCCCGGGACAGGGACCCAGGGGTCTCCTACGAGCAGTACTTC
CDR3: CASRPRDRDPGVSYEQYF

J: TRBJ2-2
V: TRBV10-3
D: TRBD2
size: few
DNA: TGTGCCATCAGTGAGGGTTCTTGGGAGGGGACCGGGGAGCTGTTTTTT
CDR3: CAISEGSWEGTGELFF

J: TRBJ2-7
V: TRBV6-5
D: .
size: .
DNA: TGTGCCACCGTGACACGGTCCTACGAGCAGTACTTC
CDR3: CATVTRSYEQYF

J: TRBJ2-5
V: TRBV6-5
D: .
size: .
DNA: TGTGCCAGCAGAGAAGGGGATTTGGCCCAGTACTTC
CDR3: CASREGDLAQYF

J: TRBJ1-4
V: TRBV9
D: TRBD1
size: .
DNA: TGTGCCAGCACGGGACAGGGAGATGAAAAACTGTTTTTT
CDR3: CASTGQGDEKLFF

J: TRBJ1-5
V: TRBV28
D: .
size: .
DNA: TGTGCCAGCAGCCTGACCGCGGACCCAGATCAGCCCCAGCATTTT
CDR3: CASSLTADPDQPQHF

J: TRBJ2-5
V: TRBV5-1
D: .
size: few
DNA: TGCGCCAGCAGCGAAGAAGAGACCCAGTACTTC
CDR3: CASSEEETQYF

J: TRBJ2-7
V: TRBV6-6
D: TRBD2
size: .
DNA: TGTGCCAGCAGCCCAGGGACTAGCGGGAGACCCTACGAGCAGTACTTC
CDR3: CASSPGTSGRPYEQYF

J: TRBJ1-2
V: TRBV19
D: .
size: .
DNA: TGTGCCAGTAGTGTACAGGGTGCTTTAGACTATGGCTACACCTTC
CDR3: CASSVQGALDYGYTF

J: TRBJ1-2
V: TRBV2
D: .
size: .
DNA: TGTGCCAGCAGTGAAACTGGGGATAACTATGGCTACACCTTC
CDR3: CASSETGDNYGYTF

J: TRBJ2-3
V: TRBV10-3
D: TRBD1
size: .
DNA: TGTGCCATCAGTGGGGGACAGGGGGGTCCAGATACGCAGTATTTT
CDR3: CAISGGQGGPDTQYF

J: TRBJ2-3
V: TRBV5-4
D: .
size: once
DNA: TGTGCCAGCAGCTTGAGGACAGAGCCCTATACGCAGTATTTT
CDR3: CASSLRTEPYTQYF

J: TRBJ1-2
V: TRBV11-2
D: .
size: .
DNA: TGTGCCAGCAGCTTAGCGATACGCCGGGCCCGTTCTTATGGCTACACCTTC
CDR3: CASSLAIRRARSYGYTF

J: TRBJ2-3
V: TRBV5-6
D: .
size: .
DNA: TGTGCCAGCAGCCTGCGCTTTATGAGGGGGACAGATACGCAGTATTTT
CDR3: CASSLRFMRGTDTQYF

J: TRBJ2-6
V: TRBV10-2
D: .
size: .
DNA: TGCGCCAGCACCGACATGGGGGGGCGAGGGGCCAACGTCCTGACTTTC
CDR3: CASTDMGGRGANVLTF